One and the same sample provided the 27 T cell receptor beta chains below, sequenced in a study of shared clonotypes between healthy human individuals. Some clones are missing from TCRdb's copy, which holds only in-frame ones; the method was immunoSEQ multiplex PCR. The sample lists around 1.4 million clones, 98% to 99% occurring once. Sequencing was done on a sample of naive CD4+ T cells sorted from blood. The subset here: CD45RA+ positively selected. These TCRs come from a young man in good health.

The chain combines TRBV2 with TRBJ2-5, with D tentatively TRBD2 (5 bases). Trimming cost V 5 bases and J 4 bases, with 14 bases left between them. The CDR3 has 14 amino acids. Per the germline V gene, CDR1 is SNHLY and CDR2 is FYNNEI. The CDR3 loop reads CASSSNRGRETQYF. CDR3 DNA sequence: TGTGCCAGCAGTAGTAACCGGGGAAGAGAGACCCAGTACTTC.

The rearrangement uses TRBV5-6 and TRBJ2-7; TRBD2 aligns across 7 bases. J gave up 2 bases and V 0 bases, and 2 bases lay outside the gene matches. This CDR3 has 14 amino acids. Germline V gene sequence: CDR1 SGHDT, CDR2 YYEEEE. CDR3 DNA: TGTGCCAGCAGCTTGGGAGGGAGGGCCTACGAGCAGTACTTC. This encodes CASSLGGRAYEQYF.

This clone occurred once. This rearrangement joins TRBV5-4 to TRBJ2-7, with TRBD1 matching 9 bases. The CDR3 runs 14 residues. Germline V gene data show CDR1 as SGHNT and CDR2 as YYREEE (reference sequence). Trimming took 4 bases from V and 6 from J; bases not matched to a gene: 8. The CDR3 DNA follows: TGTGCCAGCAGCCCCCTGGACAGGGGAGGCGAGCAGTACTTC. Encoded protein: CASSPLDRGGEQYF.

The chain combines TRBV18 with TRBJ2-1; TRBD2 aligns across 10 bases. There are 18 residues in the CDR3. CDR1 KGHSH and CDR2 LQKENI come from the germline V gene. V gave up 3 bases and J gave up 1 base; unmatched junction bases: 9. The CDR3 region has the DNA TGTGCCAGCTCACCTCCCCTAGCGGGGGACCTTTCCTACAATGAGCAGTTCTTC. Protein product: CASSPPLAGDLSYNEQFF.

The J gene is TRBJ2-4, the V gene TRBV5-4; maybe TRBD1 (5 bases). The CDR3 length is 14 residues. Germline assignment: CDR1 SGHNT and CDR2 YYREEE (reference sequence). V shed 0 bases and J shed 7 bases, with 11 bases lying between them. The CDR3 region has the DNA TGTGCCAGCAGCTTGGGGCAGGGTGGGAACATTCAGTACTTC. This encodes CASSLGQGGNIQYF.

This chain uses TRBV6-5 with TRBJ1-1, with a tentative D call TRBD1 (5 bases). Between the trimmed V and J ends, which lost 2 bases and 1 base, there was a span of 8 bases. Germline loops: CDR1 MNHEY, CDR2 SVGAGI. The CDR3 contains 14 residues. The CDR3 reads CASSYPDRNTEAFF. CDR3 in DNA: TGTGCCAGCAGTTACCCCGACAGGAACACTGAAGCTTTCTTT.

The chain employs TRBV29-1 and TRBJ2-5; D not resolved. This CDR3 spans 12 amino acids. Germline values: CDR1 SQVTM, CDR2 ANQGSEA. V lost 4 bases and J 5 bases, leaving 11 bases between the germline ends. CDR3 region: CSVVPPAETQYF. As DNA, the CDR3 is TGCAGCGTTGTACCCCCCGCCGAGACCCAGTACTTC.

This chain uses TRBV15 with TRBJ2-7, with D uncertain. Germline V gives CDR1 LNHNV, CDR2 YYDKDF (reference sequence). V lost 0 bases to trimming and J lost 8 bases, with 8 bases between them. The CDR3 has 12 amino acids. The CDR3 reads CATSRDRIQQYF. CDR3 bases: TGTGCCACCAGCAGAGATAGAATTCAGCAGTACTTC. The full variable domain, with the rest looked up from reference TRBV15 and TRBJ2-7, is DAMVIQNPRYQVTQFGKPVTLSCSQTLNHNVMYWYQQKSSQAPKLLFHYYDKDFNNEADTPDNFQSRRPNTSFCFLDIRSPGLGDTAMYLCATSRDRIQQYFGPGTRLTVT.

This clone was counted a single time. V usage is TRBV29-1 and J usage is TRBJ2-5; no reliable D call. The CDR3 has 11 amino acids. Looked up from germline, CDR1 is SQVTM and CDR2 is ANQGSEA. In DNA form, the CDR3 reads TGCACCGGGCGGACGGAAGAGACCCAGTACTTC. As protein: CTGRTEETQYF.

The chain joins TRBV20-1 to TRBJ2-5; D call uncertain. CDR1 is DFQATT and CDR2 is SNEGSKA in the germline V gene (reference sequence). Trimming removed 8 bases from V and 4 bases from J, with 11 bases in between. CDR3 length: 11 amino acids. CDR3 loop: CSLWVLETQYF. The CDR3 DNA follows: TGCAGTCTCTGGGTATTAGAGACCCAGTACTTC.

The chain has TRBV6-6 and TRBJ2-7, with D uncertain. The germline V and J ends were trimmed by 0 bases and 1 base, with 10 bases remaining between them. Germline V CDR1 and CDR2: MNHNY, SVGAGI (reference sequence). CDR3 length: 15 amino acids. The CDR3 is CASSYSYRISYEQYF. The CDR3 DNA follows: TGTGCCAGCAGTTACTCGTACCGGATTTCCTACGAGCAGTACTTC.

This clone came up once. Mismatch with germline at one junction end may stem from a read error. The rearrangement joins TRBV19 to TRBJ2-3; D call uncertain. This CDR3 is built from 13 residues. Germline V gene lookup returns CDR1 LNHDA and CDR2 SQIVND (reference sequence). The CDR3 DNA sequence: TGTACCAGTAGTATTAGTAGCACAGATACGCAGTATTTT. Amino acids: CTSSISSTDTQYF. Together with reference TRBV19 and TRBJ2-3, the CDR3 gives the full variable domain: DGGITQSPKYLFRKEGQNVTLSCEQNLNHDAMYWYRQDPGQGLRLIYYSQIVNDFQKGDIAEGYSVSREKKESFPLTVTSAQKNPTAFYLCTSSISSTDTQYFGPGTRLTVL.

The chain has TRBV6-6 and TRBJ1-2; weak D call: TRBD1 (6 bases). V gave up 5 bases and J gave up 8 bases, with 9 bases separating them. In germline, CDR1 is MNHNY, CDR2 SVGAGI (reference sequence). The CDR3 loop spans 11 amino acids. CDR3 nucleotides: TGTGCCAGCAGTACAGGGCGCGGCTACACCTTC. Translated: CASSTGRGYTF.

The V and J genes are TRBV10-3 and TRBJ1-1; D is possibly TRBD1 (5 bases). The ends were cut back, 8 bases at V and 1 base at J, with 17 bases in the middle. This CDR3 is 15 amino acids long. The germline gives CDR1 ENHRY, CDR2 SYGVKD. The CDR3 loop is CAIGAGIGPNTEAFF. CDR3 sequence (DNA): TGTGCCATCGGGGCAGGGATCGGGCCGAACACTGAAGCTTTCTTT.

The chain employs TRBV19 and TRBJ2-7, with D possibly matching TRBD1 (5 bases). The ends were cut back, 6 bases at V and 1 base at J, with 10 bases in the middle. This CDR3 region has 13 residues. Germline values: CDR1 LNHDA, CDR2 SQIVND (reference sequence). CDR3 nucleotides: TGTGCCAGTAGCAGGGTGGTATCCTACGAGCAGTACTTC. Residues: CASSRVVSYEQYF.

The rearrangement uses TRBV5-1 and TRBJ2-2; D gene uncertain. Germline CDR1 SGHRS, CDR2 YFSETQ. There are 14 residues in the CDR3. Trimming stripped 3 bases from V and 7 bases from J, with 13 bases between. CDR3 sequence (DNA): TGCGCCAGCAGCTCAGCTACGAAAGACGGGGAGCTGTTTTTT. This codes for CASSSATKDGELFF. The entire variable domain, with the rest obtained from reference TRBV5-1 and TRBJ2-2, is as follows: KAGVTQTPRYLIKTRGQQVTLSCSPISGHRSVSWYQQTPGQGLQFLFEYFSETQRNKGNFPGRFSGRQFSNSRSEMNVSTLELGDSALYLCASSSATKDGELFFGEGSRLTVL.

The chain couples TRBV9 to TRBJ1-5, with 10 bases that match TRBD1. The length of the CDR3 is 14 residues. After removal of 2 bases from V and 5 bases from J, the junction contained 1 base not matched to a gene. The germline gives CDR1 SGDLS, CDR2 YYNGEE. The CDR3 sequence: CASSVGQGDQPQHF. The CDR3 nucleotides read TGTGCCAGCAGCGTTGGACAGGGGGATCAGCCCCAGCATTTT. Full variable domain (outside the CDR3, taken from reference TRBV9 and TRBJ1-5): DSGVTQTPKHLITATGQRVTLRCSPRSGDLSVYWYQQSLDQGLQFLIQYYNGEERAKGNILERFSAQQFPDLHSELNLSSLELGDSALYFCASSVGQGDQPQHFGDGTRLSIL.

The chain is built from TRBV6-1 and TRBJ2-3; possible D gene TRBD2, 6 bases. The CDR3 is made up of 14 amino acids. Trimming took off 1 base at V and 8 bases at J, with 13 bases between the two ends. CDR1 and CDR2 (germline): MNHNS, SASEGT. The CDR3 region is CASSEGTTKRTQYF. The CDR3 DNA sequence: TGTGCCAGCAGTGAAGGGACTACCAAACGTACGCAGTATTTT.

The J gene is TRBJ2-7, the V gene TRBV5-1; D uncertain. In germline, CDR1 is SGHRS, CDR2 YFSETQ. The CDR3 has 15 residues. V shed 0 bases and J shed 4 bases, with 14 bases lying between them. DNA of the CDR3: TGCGCCAGCAGCTTGGCCGTGCCAGCGATATACGAGCAGTACTTC. It encodes CASSLAVPAIYEQYF.

The chain combines TRBV4-1 with TRBJ2-7; perhaps TRBD2 as D (6 bases). The CDR3 covers 15 residues. The germline CDR1 and CDR2 sequences are MGHRA and YSYEKL. V dropped 3 bases and J dropped 3 bases, with 15 bases sitting between them. The CDR3 coding sequence is TGCGCCAGCAGCCAGCCGGGGCGGGGCCACTACGAGCAGTACTTC. Protein: CASSQPGRGHYEQYF.

The CDR3 sequence: CASSGTSGGQETQYF. Written as DNA, the CDR3 is TGCGCCAGCAGTGGGACTAGCGGAGGCCAAGAGACCCAGTACTTC. The rearrangement uses TRBV10-1 and TRBJ2-5, with 10 bases matching TRBD2. CDR3 length equals 15 residues. Germline-derived CDR1 and CDR2 are WNHNN and SYGVQD (reference sequence). V lost 4 bases and J lost 1; bases outside the gene matches: 3.

The J gene is TRBJ2-1, the V gene TRBV5-4; no clear D gene. Germline lookup yields CDR1 SGHNT and CDR2 YYREEE (reference sequence). Trimming cost V 6 bases and J 2 bases, with 15 bases left between them. CDR3 length equals 15 residues. CDR3 loop: CASNTKSGPYNEQFF. CDR3 sequence (DNA): TGTGCCAGCAACACAAAGTCAGGTCCCTACAATGAGCAGTTCTTC.

This clone occurred once. A read error may account for a junction end that differs from germline. This chain links TRBV27 with TRBJ2-3; D is ambiguous. The germline V gene has CDR1 MNHEY and CDR2 SMNVEV (reference sequence). The CDR3 is made up of 14 amino acids. CDR3 nucleotide sequence: TGTACCAGCAGTTTATCGTGGGGAAAAGATACGCAGTATTTT. Translation: CTSSLSWGKDTQYF.

The gene calls are TRBV9 and TRBJ2-7; D is perhaps TRBD1 (7 bases). The germline V gene encodes CDR1 SGDLS and CDR2 YYNGEE. This CDR3 is 16 amino acids long. V was pared by 0 bases and J by 3 bases, with 16 bases between. The CDR3 spells CASSVGGRGDLYEQYF. The DNA of the CDR3 is TGTGCCAGCAGCGTAGGAGGCAGGGGGGATCTCTACGAGCAGTACTTC.

V is TRBV5-4 and J is TRBJ2-5; 7 bases align to TRBD2. Losses at the gene ends were 2 bases for V and 5 bases for J; bases not matched to a gene: 6. CDR1 is SGHNT, CDR2 YYREEE, per germline (reference sequence). The CDR3 has 14 amino acids. The CDR3 DNA follows: TGTGCCAGCAGCTTCTTGGCGGGAGACGAGACCCAGTACTTC. Protein: CASSFLAGDETQYF.

The chain links TRBV2 to TRBJ2-3, with a tentative D call TRBD2 (6 bases). The CDR3 is 15 amino acids. Germline lookup yields CDR1 SNHLY and CDR2 FYNNEI. Trimming took 6 bases from V and 0 from J, leaving 13 bases between them. CDR3 coding DNA: TGTGCCAGCAGCTTAGCGGCGACCAGCACAGATACGCAGTATTTT. Amino acid sequence: CASSLAATSTDTQYF. Filled out from reference TRBV2 and TRBJ2-3, the complete variable domain reads EPEVTQTPSHQVTQMGQEVILRCVPISNHLYFYWYRQILGQKVEFLVSFYNNEISEKSEIFDDQFSVERPDGSNFTLKIRSTKLEDSAMYFCASSLAATSTDTQYFGPGTRLTVL.

The sample holds one count of this clone. The chain has TRBV30 and TRBJ2-1, with TRBD1 matching over 7 bases. Germline CDR1 and CDR2: GTSNPN and SVGIG (reference sequence). The CDR3 totals 12 residues. V dropped 7 bases and J dropped 3; count of bases not matched to a gene: 3. The CDR3 sequence: CASDRDYNEQFF. The CDR3 nucleotides read TGTGCCTCAGACAGGGACTACAATGAGCAGTTCTTC.